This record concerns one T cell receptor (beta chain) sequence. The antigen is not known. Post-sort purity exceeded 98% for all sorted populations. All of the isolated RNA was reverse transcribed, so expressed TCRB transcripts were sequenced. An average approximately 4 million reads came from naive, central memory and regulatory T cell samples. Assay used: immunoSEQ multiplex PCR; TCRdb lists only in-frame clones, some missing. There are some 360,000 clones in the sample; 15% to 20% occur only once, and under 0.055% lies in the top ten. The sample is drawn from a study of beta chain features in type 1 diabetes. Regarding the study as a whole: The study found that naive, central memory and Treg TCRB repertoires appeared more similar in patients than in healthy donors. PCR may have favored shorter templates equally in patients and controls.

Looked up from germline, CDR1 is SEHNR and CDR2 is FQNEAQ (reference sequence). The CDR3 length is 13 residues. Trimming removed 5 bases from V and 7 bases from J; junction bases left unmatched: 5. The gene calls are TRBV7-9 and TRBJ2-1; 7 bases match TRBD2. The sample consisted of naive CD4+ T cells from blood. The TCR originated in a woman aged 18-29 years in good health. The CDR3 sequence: CASSVMGGNEQFF. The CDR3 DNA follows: TGTGCCAGCAGCGTGATGGGGGGGAATGAGCAGTTCTTC.